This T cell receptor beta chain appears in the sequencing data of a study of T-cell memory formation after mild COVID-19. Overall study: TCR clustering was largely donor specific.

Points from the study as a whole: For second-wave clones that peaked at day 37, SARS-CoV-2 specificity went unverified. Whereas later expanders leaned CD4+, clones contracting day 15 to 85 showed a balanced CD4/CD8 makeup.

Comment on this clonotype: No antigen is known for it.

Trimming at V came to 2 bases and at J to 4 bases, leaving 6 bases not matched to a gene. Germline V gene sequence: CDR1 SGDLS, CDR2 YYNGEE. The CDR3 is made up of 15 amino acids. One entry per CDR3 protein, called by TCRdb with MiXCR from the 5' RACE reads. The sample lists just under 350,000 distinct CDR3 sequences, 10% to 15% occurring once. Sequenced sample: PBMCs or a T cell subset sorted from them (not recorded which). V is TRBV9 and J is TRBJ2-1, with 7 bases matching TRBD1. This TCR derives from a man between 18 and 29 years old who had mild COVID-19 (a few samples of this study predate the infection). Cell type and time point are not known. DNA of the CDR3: TGTGCCAGCAGCGTTCGAGGGGGCTCGTACAATGAGCAGTTCTTC. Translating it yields CASSVRGGSYNEQFF.